The sequence of this T cell receptor (gamma chain) was determined in a study of gamma delta lymphoproliferative disorders and STAT genes. At the level of the study: The EuroClonality-NGS protocol was used to prepare delta libraries.

TCRdb re-called the multiplex PCR reads using CATT. The table lists just under 2,500 gamma-chain clones, about 9.3% of them singletons. Sequencing used genomic DNA taken from PBMCs of patients and controls. This clone is medium-sized by share. The V gene end was trimmed by 1 base and the J gene end by 8 bases; junction bases not matched to a gene: 8. This CDR3 comprises 14 residues. This receptor was taken from a human donor in good health. Input material: blood. V is TRGV11 and J is TRGJ1 or TRGJ2. Since TCRdb gives no J gene, matching the DNA to germline was used here to assign it. TRGV11 is known as an ORF, though its function is uncertain. The CDR3 protein is CACWIRHSLHKKLF. The CDR3 DNA follows: TGTGCCTGCTGGATTAGGCATTCTCTGCATAAGAAACTCTTT.